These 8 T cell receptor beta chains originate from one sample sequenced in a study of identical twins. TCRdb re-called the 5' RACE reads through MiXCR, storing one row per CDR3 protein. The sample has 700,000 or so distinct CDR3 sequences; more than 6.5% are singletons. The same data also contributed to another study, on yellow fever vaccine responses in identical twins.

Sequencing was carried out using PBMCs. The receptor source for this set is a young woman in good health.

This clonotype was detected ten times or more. CDR3 DNA: TGTGCCAGCAGCCAAGATCGGCTAGCGGGGGGCTATGGGTCAGATACGCAGTATTTT. This sequence encodes CASSQDRLAGGYGSDTQYF. The V and J genes are TRBV4-2 and TRBJ2-3, with 11 bases identical to TRBD2. J lost 4 bases, V lost 0 bases, and 12 bases had no gene match. This CDR3 has 19 amino acids. Germline loops: CDR1 LGHNA, CDR2 YNFKEQ.

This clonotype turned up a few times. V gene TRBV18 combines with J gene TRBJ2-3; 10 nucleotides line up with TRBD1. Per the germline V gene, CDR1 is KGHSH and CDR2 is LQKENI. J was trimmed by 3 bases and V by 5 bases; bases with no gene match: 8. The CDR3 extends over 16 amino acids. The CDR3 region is CASSDRQGASTDTQYF. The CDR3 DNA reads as TGTGCCAGCTCAGACCGACAGGGGGCCTCTACAGATACGCAGTATTTT.

The CDR3 sequence: CASSPGQSGNYEQFF. CDR3 bases: TGTGCCAGCAGCCCGGGACAGTCGGGGAACTATGAGCAGTTCTTC. This chain links TRBV7-9 with TRBJ2-1; 7 nucleotides line up with TRBD1. The V segment lost 5 bases and the J segment 8 bases; nucleotides outside the gene matches: 12. Germline values: CDR1 SEHNR, CDR2 FQNEAQ (reference sequence). CDR3 length: 15 residues. Complete variable domain (other parts from reference TRBV7-9 and TRBJ2-1): DTGVSQNPRHKITKRGQNVTFRCDPISEHNRLYWYRQTLGQGPEFLTYFQNEAQLEKSRLLSDRFSAERPKGSFSTLEIQRTEQGDSAMYLCASSPGQSGNYEQFFGPGTRLTVL.

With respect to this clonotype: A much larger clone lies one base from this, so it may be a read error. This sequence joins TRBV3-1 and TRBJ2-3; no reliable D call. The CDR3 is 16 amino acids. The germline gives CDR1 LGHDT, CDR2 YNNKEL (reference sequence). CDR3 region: CACSQDMDWDTDTQYF. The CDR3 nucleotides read TGTGCCTGCAGCCAAGATATGGATTGGGACACAGATACGCAGTATTTT.

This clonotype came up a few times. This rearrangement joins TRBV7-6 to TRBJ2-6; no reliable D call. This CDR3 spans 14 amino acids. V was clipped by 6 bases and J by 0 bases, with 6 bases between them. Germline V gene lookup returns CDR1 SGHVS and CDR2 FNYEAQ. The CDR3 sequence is CASSQPSGANVLTF. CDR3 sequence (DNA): TGTGCCAGCAGTCAACCCTCTGGGGCCAACGTCCTGACTTTC.

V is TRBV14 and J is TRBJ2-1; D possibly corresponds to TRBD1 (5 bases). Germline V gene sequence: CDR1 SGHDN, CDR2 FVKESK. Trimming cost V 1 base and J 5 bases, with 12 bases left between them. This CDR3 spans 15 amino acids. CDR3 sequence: CASSQGVTVNNEQFF. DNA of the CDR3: TGTGCCAGCAGCCAAGGCGTGACAGTAAACAATGAGCAGTTCTTC.

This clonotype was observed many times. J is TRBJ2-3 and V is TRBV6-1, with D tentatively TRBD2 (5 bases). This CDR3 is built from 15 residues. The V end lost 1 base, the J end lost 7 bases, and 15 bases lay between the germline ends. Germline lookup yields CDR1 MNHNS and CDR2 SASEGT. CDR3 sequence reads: CASSEGSLARNTQYF. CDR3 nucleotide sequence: TGTGCCAGCAGTGAAGGCAGCCTAGCACGCAATACGCAGTATTTT.

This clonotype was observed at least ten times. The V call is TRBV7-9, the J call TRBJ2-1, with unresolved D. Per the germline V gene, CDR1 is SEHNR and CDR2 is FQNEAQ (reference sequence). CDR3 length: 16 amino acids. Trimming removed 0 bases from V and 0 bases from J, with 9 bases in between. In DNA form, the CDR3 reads TGTGCCAGCAGCTTAGCAGAGCCCCTCTCCTACAATGAGCAGTTCTTC. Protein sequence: CASSLAEPLSYNEQFF.